The clone carrying this T cell receptor beta chain was seen more than once but under ten times. The antigen is undetermined. This specimen comes from a study of blood T cells in healthy people across ages. General study points: Lack of knowledge of donor CMV status possibly confounded expanded clonotype changes. Strong correlation was found linking TCR beta diversity to naive T cell percentage.

PCR was performed a second time for about 6 to 11 cycles using a sample-barcoded 5' primer and a J-beta primer mix. Each cDNA molecule carried a tag from a template-switch adaptor that contained 12 random nucleotides. TCRdb re-derived calls from the 5' RACE reads in MiXCR, one entry per CDR3 protein. The sample lists approximately 400,000 distinct CDR3 sequences; 45% to 60% were seen once. The sample consisted of blood. The receptor comes from a man in his 60s in good health.

Here the CDR3 DNA reads TGCAGTGCTAGTTACAGGGGGCTTGCAGATACGCAGTATTTT. Its protein product is CSASYRGLADTQYF. This chain connects TRBV20-1 to TRBJ2-3; TRBD1 aligns across 9 bases. This CDR3 has 14 amino acids. Germline assignment: CDR1 DFQATT and CDR2 SNEGSKA (reference sequence). The ends lost 3 bases at V and 4 bases at J; junction bases unmatched: 5.